This note documents a single T cell receptor beta chain sequence. Assay: immunoSEQ multiplex PCR; the TCRdb copy retains only in-frame clones and omits some. The data contain roughly 63,000 clones, 70% to 85% of them singletons. CDR3 length: 16 amino acids. Trimming cost V 3 bases and J 0 bases; bases outside gene matches: 6. CDR1 and CDR2 (germline): SGHRS, YFSETQ. This specimen belongs to a study of blood T cell repertoires in COVID-19. Study in general: Acute and convalescent COVID-19 samples came from the United States, Italy and Spain. T cells, B-cell-depleted T cells, or PBMCs supplied cDNA or gDNA.

The genes are TRBV5-1 and TRBJ2-7; TRBD2 agrees at 10 bases. Specimen: peripheral blood. The TCR sequence derives from a human donor in a cohort sampled during active COVID-19. The CDR3 DNA reads as TGCGCCAGCAGCTCTTTAGCGGGAGGCTACTCCTACGAGCAGTACTTC. Residues: CASSSLAGGYSYEQYF. The full variable domain, rest sourced from reference TRBV5-1 and TRBJ2-7, is KAGVTQTPRYLIKTRGQQVTLSCSPISGHRSVSWYQQTPGQGLQFLFEYFSETQRNKGNFPGRFSGRQFSNSRSEMNVSTLELGDSALYLCASSSLAGGYSYEQYFGPGTRLTVT.